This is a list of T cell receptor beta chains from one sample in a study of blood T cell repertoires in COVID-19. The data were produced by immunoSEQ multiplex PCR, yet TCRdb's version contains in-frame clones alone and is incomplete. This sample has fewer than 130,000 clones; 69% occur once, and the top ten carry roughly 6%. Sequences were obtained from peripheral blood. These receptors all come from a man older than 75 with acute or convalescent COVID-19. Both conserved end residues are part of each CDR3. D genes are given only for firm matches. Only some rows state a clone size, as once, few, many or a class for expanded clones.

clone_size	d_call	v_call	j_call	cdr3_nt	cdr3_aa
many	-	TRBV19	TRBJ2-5	TGTGCCAGTTCCCACCCTCGGGACTCCGGAACGGAGACCCAGTACTTC	CASSHPRDSGTETQYF
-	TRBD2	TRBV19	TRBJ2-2	TGTGCCAGTACCCCCATAGCGGGAGATGACACCGGGGAGCTGTTTTTT	CASTPIAGDDTGELFF
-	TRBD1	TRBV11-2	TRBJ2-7	TGTGCCAGCAGCTCCCTGGGGACAGGGGTTCCCTACGAGCAGTACTTC	CASSSLGTGVPYEQYF
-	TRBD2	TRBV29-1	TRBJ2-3	TGCAGCGGTTTTACTAGCGGGAGGGATACGCAGTATTTT	CSGFTSGRDTQYF
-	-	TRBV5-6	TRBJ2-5	TGTGCCAGCAGCAACGGGTTACAAGAGACCCAGTACTTC	CASSNGLQETQYF
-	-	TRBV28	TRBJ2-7	TGTGCCAGCAGTTTCGGCAGGGGTGGAGAGCAGTACTTC	CASSFGRGGEQYF
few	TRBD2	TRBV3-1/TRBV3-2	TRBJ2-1	TGTGCCAGTACTTGGGGGGGCTACAATGAGCAGTTCTTC	CASTWGGYNEQFF
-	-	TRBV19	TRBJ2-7	TGTGCCAGTAGTATACAAAGTAGCGGAACCTACGAGCAGTACTTC	CASSIQSSGTYEQYF
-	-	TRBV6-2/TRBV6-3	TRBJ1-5	TGTGCCAGCAGCCCTCCGACAGACTATCAGCCCCAGCATTTT	CASSPPTDYQPQHF
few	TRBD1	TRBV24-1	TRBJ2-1	TGTGCCATTCAGGGGGCGCGGAATGAGCAGTTCTTC	CAIQGARNEQFF
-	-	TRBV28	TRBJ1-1	TGTGCCAGCAGCAGGACGTTGCGGGCTGAAGCTTTCTTT	CASSRTLRAEAFF
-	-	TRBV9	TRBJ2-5	TGTGCCAGCAGCGTAGCGGGGTTCCAAGAGACCCAGTACTTC	CASSVAGFQETQYF
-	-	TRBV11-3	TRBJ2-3	TGTGCCAGCAGCTCCCTCAGGGGCATCACAGATACGCAGTATTTT	CASSSLRGITDTQYF
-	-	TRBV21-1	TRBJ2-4	TGTGCCAGCCCTAAGAGGGGGGAGGGCCACCTGCGAGCCAAAAACATTCAGTACTTC	CASPKRGEGHLRAKNIQYF
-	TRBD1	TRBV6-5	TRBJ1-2	TGTGCCAGCAGTTACTCCGCCGCAGGGGGAGGCTACACCTTC	CASSYSAAGGGYTF
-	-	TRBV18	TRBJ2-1	TGTGCCAGCTCACCAGCGGGAAGGGGCAATGAGCAGTTCTTC	CASSPAGRGNEQFF
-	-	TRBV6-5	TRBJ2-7	TGTGCCAGCAGCGCACAGGGACCCGAGCAGTACTTC	CASSAQGPEQYF
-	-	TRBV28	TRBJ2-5	TGTGCCAGCAGTTTATGGGGGCTAGGGGAGACCCAGTACTTC	CASSLWGLGETQYF
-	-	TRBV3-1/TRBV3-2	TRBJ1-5	TGTGCCAGCAGCCATCCCAGGTCCCAACAGGTCTCGGATCAGCCCCAGCATTTT	CASSHPRSQQVSDQPQHF
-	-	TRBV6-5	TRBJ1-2	TGTGCCAGCAGTACCATCAGGGTGAACTATGGCTACACCTTC	CASSTIRVNYGYTF
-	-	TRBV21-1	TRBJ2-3	TGTGCCAGCATCGATAGCGGGAGGGTGGTTCATACGCAGTATTTT	CASIDSGRVVHTQYF
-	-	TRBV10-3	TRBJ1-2	TGTGCCACCGACCCGGGTTCCCGGGGGATACCGATCTTC	CATDPGSRGIPIF
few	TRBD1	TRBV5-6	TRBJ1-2	TGTGCCAGCAGCCGGGGACAGTTGGATGGCTACACCTTC	CASSRGQLDGYTF
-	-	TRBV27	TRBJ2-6	TGTGCCAGCACTACCCCGGGGGCGGGGGTCTCTGGGGCCAACGTCCTGACTTTC	CASTTPGAGVSGANVLTF
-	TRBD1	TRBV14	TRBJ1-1	TGTGCCAGCAGCCGAGGACAGGGAGGCCCGAACACTGAAGCTTTCTTT	CASSRGQGGPNTEAFF
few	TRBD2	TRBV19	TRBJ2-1	TGTGCCAGTAACAGCAGGGTTAGCGGGAGGGCCTCAAATGAGCAGTTCTTC	CASNSRVSGRASNEQFF
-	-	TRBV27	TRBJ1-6	TGTGCCAGCACTCTGAGTTCACCCCTCCACTTT	CASTLSSPLHF
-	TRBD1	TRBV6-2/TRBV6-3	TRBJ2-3	TGTGCCAGCAGTGTAACAGGGGTGAGCACAGATACGCAGTATTTT	CASSVTGVSTDTQYF
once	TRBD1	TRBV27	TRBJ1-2	TGTGCGGCTATGGGGTTAACAGGGGCTGGCGGCTACACCTTC	CAAMGLTGAGGYTF
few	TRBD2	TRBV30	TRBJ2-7	TGTGCCTGGAGTGCGAGCGGGAGGATTGAGCAGTACTTC	CAWSASGRIEQYF
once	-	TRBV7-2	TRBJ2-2	TGTGCCAGCAGCCCCCGGCCGGGGGGGGAGCTGTTTTTT	CASSPRPGGELFF
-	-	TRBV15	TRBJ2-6	TGTGCCACCAGCCAGGGACTCTCTGGGGCCAACGTCCTGACTTTC	CATSQGLSGANVLTF
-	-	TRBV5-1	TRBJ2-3	TGCGCCAGCAGCTTGGTTTCTGTTGCAGATACGCAGTATTTT	CASSLVSVADTQYF
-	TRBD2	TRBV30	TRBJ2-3	TGTGCCTGGAGTGTAGGGATAACTAGCGGGAGTTTAGATACGCAGTATTTT	CAWSVGITSGSLDTQYF
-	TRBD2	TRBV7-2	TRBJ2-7	TGTGCCAGCAGCCTCGGGACTAGCGGGATCGGCGAGCAGTACTTC	CASSLGTSGIGEQYF
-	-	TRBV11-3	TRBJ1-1	TGTGCCAGCAGCTTAGACGGGACTGAAGCTTTCTTT	CASSLDGTEAFF
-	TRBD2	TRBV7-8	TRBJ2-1	TGTGCCAGCAGCTCTTACTCCCAGCGGGATTTGTACAATGAGCAGTTCTTC	CASSSYSQRDLYNEQFF
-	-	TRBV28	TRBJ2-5	TGTGCCAGCAGTTTCTCTGAGACCCAGTACTTC	CASSFSETQYF
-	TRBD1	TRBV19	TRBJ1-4	TGTGCCAGTAGTCCCGCGACAGGGCCTAATGAAAAACTGTTTTTT	CASSPATGPNEKLFF
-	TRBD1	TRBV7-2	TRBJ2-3	TGTGCCAGCAGCCGCAAGACAGGGGGCTACACAGATACGCAGTATTTT	CASSRKTGGYTDTQYF
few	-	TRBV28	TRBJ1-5	TGTGCCAGCAGTTTCGGGGGATTCGGCAATCAGCCCCAGCATTTT	CASSFGGFGNQPQHF
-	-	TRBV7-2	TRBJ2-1	TGTGCCAGCAGCGCCCTTAGCGGAAGTTTGGCTGAGCAGTTCTTC	CASSALSGSLAEQFF
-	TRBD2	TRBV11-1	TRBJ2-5	TGTGCCAGCAGCTTTGCGGGAGGGCCGGAGACCCAGTACTTC	CASSFAGGPETQYF
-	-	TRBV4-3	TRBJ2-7	TGCGCCAGCAGCCAAAACAGTGATGACTACGAGCAGTACTTC	CASSQNSDDYEQYF
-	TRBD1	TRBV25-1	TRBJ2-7	TGTGCCAGCAGTGAAGCCGGGACAGGGAAAACCTACGAGCAGTACTTC	CASSEAGTGKTYEQYF
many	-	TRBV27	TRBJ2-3	TGTGCCAGCAGTTTAGGCGGTACCCACACAGATACGCAGTATTTT	CASSLGGTHTDTQYF
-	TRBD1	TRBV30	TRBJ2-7	TGTGCCTGGAGCGAAGGGGGCCGGCCCCTCCACGAGCAGTACTTC	CAWSEGGRPLHEQYF
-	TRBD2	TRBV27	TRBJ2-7	TGTGCCAGCAGTCGGCTAGCGGGGGGGGCATTAAACGAGCAGTACTTC	CASSRLAGGALNEQYF
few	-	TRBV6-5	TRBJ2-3	TGTGCCAGCATCTCTGCGGGACTCACAGATACGCAGTATTTT	CASISAGLTDTQYF
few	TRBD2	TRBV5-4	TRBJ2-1	TGTGCCAGCAGCTTATCGGGAGGCAATGAGCAGTTCTTC	CASSLSGGNEQFF
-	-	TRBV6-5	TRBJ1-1	TGTGCCACCGGGGGACGGCAGAACACTGAAGCTTTCTTT	CATGGRQNTEAFF
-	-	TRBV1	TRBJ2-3	TGCACCAGCAGCCAAGGTCCGGGGGAAGGCCCAGATACGCAGTATTTT	CTSSQGPGEGPDTQYF
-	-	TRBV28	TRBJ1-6	TGTGCCAGCAGCCGGGGGTATAATTCACCCCTCCACTTT	CASSRGYNSPLHF
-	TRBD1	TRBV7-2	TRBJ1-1	TGTGCCAGCAGCTTACGGCCAGGGGGCAAGGCTGAAGCTTTCTTT	CASSLRPGGKAEAFF
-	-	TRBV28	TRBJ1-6	TGTGCCAGCAGATGGCGGGGTAATTCACCCCTCCACTTT	CASRWRGNSPLHF
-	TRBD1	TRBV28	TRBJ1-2	TGTGCCAGCAGCCTACCGGGACAGCCATCATACACCTTC	CASSLPGQPSYTF
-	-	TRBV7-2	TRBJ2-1	TGTGCCAGCAGCTTAGACGGGGGATCCTACAATGAGCAGTTCTTC	CASSLDGGSYNEQFF